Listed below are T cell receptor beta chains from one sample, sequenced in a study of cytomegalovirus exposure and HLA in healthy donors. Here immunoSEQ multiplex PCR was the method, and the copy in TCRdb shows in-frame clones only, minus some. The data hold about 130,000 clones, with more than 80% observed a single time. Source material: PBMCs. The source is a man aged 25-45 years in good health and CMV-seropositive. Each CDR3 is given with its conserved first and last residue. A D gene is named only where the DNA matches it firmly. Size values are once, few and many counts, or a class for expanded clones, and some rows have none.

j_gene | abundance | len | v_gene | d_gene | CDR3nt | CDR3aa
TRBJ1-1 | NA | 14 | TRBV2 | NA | TGTGCCAGCTCCATACTGGGGGCCAACACTGAAGCTTTCTTT | CASSILGANTEAFF
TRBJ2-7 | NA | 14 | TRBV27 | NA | TGTGCCAGCGCCCCCCGGACAGACTCCTACGAGCAGTACTTC | CASAPRTDSYEQYF
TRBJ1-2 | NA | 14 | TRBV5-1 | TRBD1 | TGCGCCAGCAGCACCGGGGACAGTAACTATGGCTACACCTTC | CASSTGDSNYGYTF
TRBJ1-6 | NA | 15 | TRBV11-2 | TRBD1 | TGTGCCAGCAGCTGGGGGACAGGATATAATCCACCCCTCCACTTT | CASSWGTGYNPPLHF
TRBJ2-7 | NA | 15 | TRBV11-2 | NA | TGTGCCAGCAGCTTAAGTAGCGGCAGCTCCTACGAGCAGTACTTC | CASSLSSGSSYEQYF
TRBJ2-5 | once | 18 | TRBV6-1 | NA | TGTGCCAGCAGTGAAGCGCTTTGGGGGGACCTGGACCAAGAGACCCAGTACTTC | CASSEALWGDLDQETQYF
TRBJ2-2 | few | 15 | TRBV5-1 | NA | TGCGCCAGCAGCGAAACGGGTCGGGGCACCGGGGAGCTGTTTTTT | CASSETGRGTGELFF
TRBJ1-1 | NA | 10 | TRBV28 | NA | TGTGCCAGCAGGCAGGGTTCGGCTTTCTTT | CASRQGSAFF
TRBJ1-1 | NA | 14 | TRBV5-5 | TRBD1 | TGTGCCAGCAGCCTCACCGTGACAGGGGGAGAAGCTTTCTTT | CASSLTVTGGEAFF
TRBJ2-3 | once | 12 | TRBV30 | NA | TGTGCCTGGAGTGTAAGGGGAGATACGCAGTATTTT | CAWSVRGDTQYF
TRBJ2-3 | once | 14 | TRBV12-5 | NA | TGTGCTAGTGGTTTGGGAGAGTTCACAGATACGCAGTATTTT | CASGLGEFTDTQYF
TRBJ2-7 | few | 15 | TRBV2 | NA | TGTGCCAGCAGTGAATCGGGCGGGCCTTGGAGCGAGCAGTACTTC | CASSESGGPWSEQYF
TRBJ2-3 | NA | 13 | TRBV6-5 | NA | TGTGCCAGCTCGATCGGGTTCACAGATACGCAGTATTTT | CASSIGFTDTQYF
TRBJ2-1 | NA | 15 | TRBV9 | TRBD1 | TGTGCCAGCAGCGTAGTCGCAGGGGGCAGGTATGAGCAGTTCTTC | CASSVVAGGRYEQFF
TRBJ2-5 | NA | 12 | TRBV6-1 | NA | TGTGCCAGCAGTCCCGGGGTTGGGACCCAGTACTTC | CASSPGVGTQYF
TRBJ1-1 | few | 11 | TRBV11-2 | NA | TGTGCCAGCAGCTTAGTGGAGGGCGCTTTCTTT | CASSLVEGAFF
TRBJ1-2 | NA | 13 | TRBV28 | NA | TGTGCCAGCAGGGACCCTAGGGGCTATGGCTACACCTTC | CASRDPRGYGYTF
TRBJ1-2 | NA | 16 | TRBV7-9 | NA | TGTGCCAGCAGCTCCTCGGGGGGGAACCTAAACTATGGCTACACCTTC | CASSSSGGNLNYGYTF
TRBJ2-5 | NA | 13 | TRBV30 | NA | TGTGCCTGGAGTGTAACAGGGCGGGAGACCCAGTACTTC | CAWSVTGRETQYF
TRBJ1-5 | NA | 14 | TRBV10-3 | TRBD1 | TGTGCCATCAGTGCGGGGACAGGGAATCAGCCCCAGCATTTT | CAISAGTGNQPQHF
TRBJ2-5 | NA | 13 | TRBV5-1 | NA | TGCGCCAGCAGCCGGGACTCGCAAGGCGGCCAGTACTTC | CASSRDSQGGQYF
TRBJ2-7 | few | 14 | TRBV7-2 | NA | TGTGCCAGCAGCGCAGGTGGGAGCTCCTACGAGCAGTACTTC | CASSAGGSSYEQYF
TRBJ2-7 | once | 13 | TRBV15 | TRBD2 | TGTGCCACCAGCAGGGGGACTACCTACGAGCAGTACTTC | CATSRGTTYEQYF
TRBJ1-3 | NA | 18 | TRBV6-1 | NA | TGTGCCAGCAGTGACATCTTTCCCGGGGAAAACTCTGGAAACACCATATATTTT | CASSDIFPGENSGNTIYF
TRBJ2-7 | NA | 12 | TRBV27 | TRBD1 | TGTGCCACGACGGACAGGGTCCACGAGCAGTACTTC | CATTDRVHEQYF
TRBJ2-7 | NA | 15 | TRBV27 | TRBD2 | TGTGCCAGCAGTACCCGGGAGCGGGGCGACTACGAGCAGTACTTC | CASSTRERGDYEQYF
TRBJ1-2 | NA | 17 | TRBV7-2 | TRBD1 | TGTGCCAGCAGCTTCGGTCCCGGGACAGGGGCGAGGCATGGCTACACCTTC | CASSFGPGTGARHGYTF
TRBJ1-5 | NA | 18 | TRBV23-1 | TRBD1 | TGCGCCAGCAGACCCGCTGGGGCACAGGGGGCAAGTAGTCAGCCCCAGCATTTT | CASRPAGAQGASSQPQHF
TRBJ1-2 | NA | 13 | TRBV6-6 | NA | TGTGCCAGCAGGTTACAGGGAAACTATGGCTACACCTTC | CASRLQGNYGYTF
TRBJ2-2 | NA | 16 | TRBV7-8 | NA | TGTGCCAGCAGCTTGGATAGGGGAGGTCTCACCGGGGAGCTGTCTTTT | CASSLDRGGLTGELSF
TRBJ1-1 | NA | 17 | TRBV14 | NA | TGTGCCAGCAGCCAAGTACACCGAGGGGACATGAACACTGAAGCTTTCTTT | CASSQVHRGDMNTEAFF
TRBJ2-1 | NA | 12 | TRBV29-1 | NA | TGCAGCGTTGTGCTGCCAGACAATGAGCAGTTCTTC | CSVVLPDNEQFF
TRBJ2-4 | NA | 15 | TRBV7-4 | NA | TGTGCCAGCAGCTCGACAGGCCGCCGTAAGGACAGTCAGTACTTC | CASSSTGRRKDSQYF
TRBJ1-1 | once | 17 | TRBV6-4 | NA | TGTGCCAGCAGAACCCGGGGGGGGGCCGTCGGGAACACTGAAGCTTTCTTT | CASRTRGGAVGNTEAFF